This T cell receptor beta chain was captured in a study of blood T cell repertoires in COVID-19. Study details: Sources were T cells, B-cell-depleted T cells, or PBMCs; the material itself was cDNA or gDNA.

Germline V gene sequence: CDR1 MNHEY, CDR2 SVGAGI. V lost 4 bases and J lost 7, with 15 bases in between. The CDR3 contains 14 residues. The table came from immunoSEQ multiplex PCR; TCRdb's copy has only in-frame clones and leaves some out. Counted here are 140,000 or so clones, approximately 80% occurring once; the ten biggest clones make up more than 8.5%. Symptom resolution, clearance, or two negative PCRs marked the recovered donors of Cohort 3. The source material was PBMCs or T cells enriched from blood (not recorded which). This TCR came from a man aged 50 or older who had recovered from COVID-19. The rearrangement links TRBV6-5 to TRBJ2-3, with D maybe TRBD2 (5 bases). This chain's CDR3 is CASSWAGRENTQYF. DNA for the CDR3: TGTGCCAGCAGTTGGGCTGGACGGGAAAATACGCAGTATTTT.